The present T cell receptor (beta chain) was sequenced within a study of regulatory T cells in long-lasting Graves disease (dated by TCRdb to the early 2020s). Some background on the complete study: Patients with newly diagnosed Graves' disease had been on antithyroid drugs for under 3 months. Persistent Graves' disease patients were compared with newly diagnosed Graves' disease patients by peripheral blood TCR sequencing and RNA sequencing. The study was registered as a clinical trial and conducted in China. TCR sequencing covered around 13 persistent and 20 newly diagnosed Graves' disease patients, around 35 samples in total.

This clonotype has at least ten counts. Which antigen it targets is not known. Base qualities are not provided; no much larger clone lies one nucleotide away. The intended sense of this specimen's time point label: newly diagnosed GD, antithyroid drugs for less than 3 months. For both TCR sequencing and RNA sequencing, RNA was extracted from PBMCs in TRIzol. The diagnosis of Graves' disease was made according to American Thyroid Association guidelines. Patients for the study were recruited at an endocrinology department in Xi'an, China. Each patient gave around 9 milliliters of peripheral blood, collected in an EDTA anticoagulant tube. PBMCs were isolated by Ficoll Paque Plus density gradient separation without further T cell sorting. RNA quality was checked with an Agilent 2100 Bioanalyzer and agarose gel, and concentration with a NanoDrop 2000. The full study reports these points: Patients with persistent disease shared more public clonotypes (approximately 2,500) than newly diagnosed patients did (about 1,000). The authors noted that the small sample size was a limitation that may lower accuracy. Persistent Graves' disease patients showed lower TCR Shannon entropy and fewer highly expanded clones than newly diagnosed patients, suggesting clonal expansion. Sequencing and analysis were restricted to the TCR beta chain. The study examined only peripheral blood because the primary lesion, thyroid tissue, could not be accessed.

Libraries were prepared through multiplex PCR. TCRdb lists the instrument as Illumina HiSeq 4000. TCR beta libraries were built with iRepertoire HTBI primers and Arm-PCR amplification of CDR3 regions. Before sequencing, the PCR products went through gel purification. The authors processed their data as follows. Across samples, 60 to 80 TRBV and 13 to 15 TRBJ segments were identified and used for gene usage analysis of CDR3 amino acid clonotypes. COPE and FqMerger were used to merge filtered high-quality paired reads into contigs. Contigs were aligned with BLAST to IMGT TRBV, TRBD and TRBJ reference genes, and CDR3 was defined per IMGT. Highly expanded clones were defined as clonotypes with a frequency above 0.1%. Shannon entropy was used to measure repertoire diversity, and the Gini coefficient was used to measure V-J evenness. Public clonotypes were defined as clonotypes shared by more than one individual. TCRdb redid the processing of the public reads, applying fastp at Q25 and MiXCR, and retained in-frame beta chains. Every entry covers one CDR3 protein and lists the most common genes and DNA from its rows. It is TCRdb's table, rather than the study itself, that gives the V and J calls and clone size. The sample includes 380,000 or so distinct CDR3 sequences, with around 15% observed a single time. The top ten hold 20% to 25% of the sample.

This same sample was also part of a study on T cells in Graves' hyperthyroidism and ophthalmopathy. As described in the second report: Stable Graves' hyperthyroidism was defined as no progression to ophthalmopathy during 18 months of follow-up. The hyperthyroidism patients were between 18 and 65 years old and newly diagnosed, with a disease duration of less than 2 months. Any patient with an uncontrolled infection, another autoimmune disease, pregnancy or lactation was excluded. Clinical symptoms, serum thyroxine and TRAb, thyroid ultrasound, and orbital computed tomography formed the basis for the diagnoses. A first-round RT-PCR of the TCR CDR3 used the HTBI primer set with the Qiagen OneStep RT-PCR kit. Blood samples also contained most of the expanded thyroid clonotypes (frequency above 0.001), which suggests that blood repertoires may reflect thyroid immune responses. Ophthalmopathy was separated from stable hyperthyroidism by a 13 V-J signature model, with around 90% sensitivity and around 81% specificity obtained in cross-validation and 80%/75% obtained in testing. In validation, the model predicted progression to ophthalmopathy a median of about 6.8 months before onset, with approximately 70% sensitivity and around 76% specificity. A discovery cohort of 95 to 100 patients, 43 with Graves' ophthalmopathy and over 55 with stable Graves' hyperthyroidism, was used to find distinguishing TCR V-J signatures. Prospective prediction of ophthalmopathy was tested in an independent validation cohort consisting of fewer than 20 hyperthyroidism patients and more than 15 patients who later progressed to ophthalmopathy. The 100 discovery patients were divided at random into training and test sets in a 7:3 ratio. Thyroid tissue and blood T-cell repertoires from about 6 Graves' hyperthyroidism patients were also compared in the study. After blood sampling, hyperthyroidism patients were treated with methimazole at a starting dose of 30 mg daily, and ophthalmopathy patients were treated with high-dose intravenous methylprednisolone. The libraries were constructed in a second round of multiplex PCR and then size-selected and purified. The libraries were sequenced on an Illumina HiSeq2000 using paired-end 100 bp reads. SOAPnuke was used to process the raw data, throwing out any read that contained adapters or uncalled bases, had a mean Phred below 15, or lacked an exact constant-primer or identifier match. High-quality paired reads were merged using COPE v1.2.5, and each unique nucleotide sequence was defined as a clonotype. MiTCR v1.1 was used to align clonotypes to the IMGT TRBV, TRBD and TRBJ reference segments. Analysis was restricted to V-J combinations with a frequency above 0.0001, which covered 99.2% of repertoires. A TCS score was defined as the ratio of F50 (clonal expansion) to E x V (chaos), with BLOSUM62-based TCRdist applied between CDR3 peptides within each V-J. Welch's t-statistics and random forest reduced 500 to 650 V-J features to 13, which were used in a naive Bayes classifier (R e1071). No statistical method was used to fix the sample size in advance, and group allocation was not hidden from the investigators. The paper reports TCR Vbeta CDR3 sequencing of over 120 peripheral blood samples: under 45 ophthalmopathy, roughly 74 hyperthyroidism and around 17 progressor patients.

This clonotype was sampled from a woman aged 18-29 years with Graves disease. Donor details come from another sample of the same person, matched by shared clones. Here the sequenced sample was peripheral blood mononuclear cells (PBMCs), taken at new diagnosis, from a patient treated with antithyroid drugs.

Here the CDR3 is given as CQGQETSYEQYF. Here is the DNA: TGTCAAGGACAGGAGACCTCCTACGAGCAGTACTTC. Recombination connected TRBV6-1 to TRBJ2-7, and 7 bases in between align with TRBD1. The CDR3 spans 12 residues, from the cysteine through the phenylalanine. Only the CDR3 part of the read is kept: 36 bases, read in frame from the first base. CDR1 and CDR2 were assigned from the germline V gene as MNHNS and SASEGT.